These 5 T cell receptor beta chains were sequenced from one sample in a study of CXCR3-negative and CXCR3-positive naive CD8 T cells. Whole-study findings and limits: Naive cells positive for CXCR3 carried more hydrophobic TRB CDR3s than CXCR3-negative ones.

The TRB libraries of cDNA were built by UMI-labeled 5' RACE. Each CDR3 protein gets one entry in TCRdb, which reprocessed the 5' RACE reads and gives no DNA. Its listing shows about 86,000 distinct CDR3 sequences. The antigens for these receptors are not known. Sequencing was performed on naive CXCR3+ CD8+ T cells from blood. The sample's subset: CD45RO-CCR7+CD27+CD95- naive CD8+ T cells expressing CXCR3 (TNR3+). These receptors were collected from a human donor in good health. Some clones in this sample may be carry-over from other donors' samples.

V gene TRBV6-2 or TRBV6-3 combines with J gene TRBJ2-1; TCRdb lists TRBD2, though no DNA is available to test this call. Germline V gene sequence: CDR1 MNHEY, CDR2 SVGEGT. CDR3 length: 15 residues. CDR3: CASRQTSGRLDEQFF.

The V gene is TRBV19, the J gene TRBJ1-1; TCRdb's D call, TRBD1, is unchecked because there is no DNA. The CDR3 is 14 residues long. Germline V gene data show CDR1 as LNHDA and CDR2 as SQIVND (reference sequence). CDR3 amino acids: CASSWRGGDTEAFF.

The V and J genes are TRBV3-1 and TRBJ2-5; TCRdb proposes TRBD1, but this gene call is untestable without DNA. The CDR3 runs 14 residues. Germline assignment: CDR1 LGHDT and CDR2 YNNKEL (reference sequence). CDR3 residues: CASSQKPGQEAQYF.

The CDR3 region is CASTLLTGQPYNSPLHF. The V call is TRBV5-6, the J call TRBJ1-6. Germline-derived CDR1 and CDR2 are SGHDT and YYEEEE. This CDR3 is built from 17 residues.

The V gene is TRBV11-2, the J gene TRBJ2-5; TCRdb's D gene call, TRBD1, goes unchecked for lack of DNA. This CDR3 is built from 15 residues. The germline V gene has CDR1 SGHAT and CDR2 FQNNGV. The CDR3 here is CASSLLLGAGETQYF. The full variable domain, in which reference TRBV11-2 and TRBJ2-5 provide the parts outside the CDR3, is EAGVAQSPRYKIIEKRQSVAFWCNPISGHATLYWYQQILGQGPKLLIQFQNNGVVDDSQLPKDRFSAERLKGVDSTLKIQPAKLEDSAVYLCASSLLLGAGETQYFGPGTRLLVL.